This TCR beta chain is from a study of spatial heterogeneity in lung cancer. This clonotype was seen repeatedly, ten times or more. What it binds is not known. The CDR3 is 12 amino acids. J was trimmed by 12 bases and V by 8 bases; bases with no gene match: 5. Per the germline V gene, CDR1 is ENHRY and CDR2 is SYGVKD. Documented time point: sample taken at primary tumor resection. Patients with untreated early-stage non-small cell lung cancer, numbering 72, were the donors. Tumor, nontumor lung or frozen PBMC supplied whole RNA, sequenced without sorting. Study observations and caveats: Mutation tallies in tumors tracked expanded intratumoral alpha and beta TCR counts.

TCRdb called the 5' RACE reads again in MiXCR, with one record for every CDR3 protein. This table holds 9,500 to 10,000 distinct CDR3 sequences, about 6% found once. This clonotype was sampled from a male donor with early-stage non-small cell lung cancer. The chain links TRBV10-3 to TRBJ2-1, with 12 bases that match TRBD1. The sequencing used lung tumor tissue, collected at surgery. CDR3 DNA: TGTGCCATCGAGGGGACAGGGGGCGGGCAGTTCTTC. Its translation is CAIEGTGGGQFF.